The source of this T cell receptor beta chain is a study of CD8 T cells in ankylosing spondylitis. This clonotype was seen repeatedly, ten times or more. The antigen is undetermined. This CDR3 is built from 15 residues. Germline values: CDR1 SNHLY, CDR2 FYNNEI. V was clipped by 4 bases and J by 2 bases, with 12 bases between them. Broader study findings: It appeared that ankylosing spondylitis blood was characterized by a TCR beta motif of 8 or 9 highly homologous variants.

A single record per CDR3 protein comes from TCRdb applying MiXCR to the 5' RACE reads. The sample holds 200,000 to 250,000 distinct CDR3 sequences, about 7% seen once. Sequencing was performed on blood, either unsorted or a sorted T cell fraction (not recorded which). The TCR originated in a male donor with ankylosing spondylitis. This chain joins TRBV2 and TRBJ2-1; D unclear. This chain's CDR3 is CASSVSQPAYNEQFF. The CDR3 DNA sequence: TGTGCCAGCAGTGTGTCGCAGCCCGCCTACAATGAGCAGTTCTTC.